This TCR beta chain comes out of a study of blood T cell repertoires in COVID-19. Data came from immunoSEQ multiplex PCR; TCRdb stores just in-frame clones and leaves some out. Of approximately 240,000 clones detected, nearly 90% appear once; the ten largest clones hold over 9.5%. The V end was cut by 1 base, the J end by 5 bases, with 9 bases between. There are 13 residues in the CDR3. The germline CDR1 and CDR2 sequences are SGHNT and YYREEE (reference sequence). V and J are TRBV5-4 and TRBJ1-1; no reliable D call. This clonotype was obtained from a woman younger than 35 who had recovered from COVID-19. The sample was peripheral blood. This chain's CDR3 is CASSLSGRTEAFF. The CDR3 nucleotides read TGTGCCAGCAGCTTGTCGGGGAGGACTGAAGCTTTCTTT.